Listed below are T cell receptor beta chains from one sample, sequenced in a study of T cells in Graves' hyperthyroidism and ophthalmopathy. TCRdb reprocessed the multiplex PCR reads with MiXCR, giving one entry per CDR3 protein. This table has 550,000 to 600,000 distinct CDR3 sequences, over 12% appearing once. Sequenced material: blood. These receptors all come from a woman between 18 and 30 years old with Graves' ophthalmopathy. The CDR3 runs from the conserved cysteine through the conserved F or W. A D gene is named only where the DNA matches it firmly. Rows give clone size only sometimes, using once, few, many, or a class for an expanded clone.

CDR3 protein: CASSPTSGEDGETQYF; CDR3 DNA: TGTGCCAGCAGTCCGACTAGCGGGGAGGACGGAGAGACCCAGTACTTC; clone size: many; J gene: TRBJ2-5; D gene: TRBD2; V gene: TRBV3-1
CDR3 protein: CASATGTSGGGDTQYF; CDR3 DNA: TGTGCCAGCGCGACCGGGACTAGCGGGGGCGGAGATACGCAGTATTTT; clone size: many; J gene: TRBJ2-3; D gene: TRBD2; V gene: TRBV6-2/TRBV6-3
CDR3 protein: CASRYSLSSYNEQFF; CDR3 DNA: TGTGCCAGCAGGTACAGCTTGAGCTCCTACAATGAGCAGTTCTTC; clone size: many; J gene: TRBJ2-1; D gene: NA; V gene: TRBV27
CDR3 protein: CASKLSRQHSNQPQHF; CDR3 DNA: TGTGCCAGTAAGCTTAGTCGACAGCATAGCAATCAGCCCCAGCATTTT; clone size: NA; J gene: TRBJ1-5; D gene: NA; V gene: TRBV19
CDR3 protein: CASSPFILAGWVEQFF; CDR3 DNA: TGTGCCAGCAGTCCCTTTATTCTAGCGGGTTGGGTCGAGCAGTTCTTC; clone size: few; J gene: TRBJ2-1; D gene: TRBD2; V gene: TRBV4-2
CDR3 protein: CAWTRVDLGSPLHF; CDR3 DNA: TGTGCCTGGACCCGGGTGGATCTGGGATCACCCCTCCACTTT; clone size: few; J gene: TRBJ1-6; D gene: NA; V gene: TRBV30
CDR3 protein: CASSSWIAYEQYF; CDR3 DNA: TGTGCCAGCAGCTCATGGATAGCCTACGAGCAGTACTTC; clone size: few; J gene: TRBJ2-7; D gene: NA; V gene: TRBV7-9
CDR3 protein: CASSLEPGEYQETQYF; CDR3 DNA: TGCGCCAGCAGCTTGGAGCCGGGAGAGTACCAAGAGACCCAGTACTTC; clone size: NA; J gene: TRBJ2-5; D gene: NA; V gene: TRBV5-1
CDR3 protein: CASSVVPGELFF; CDR3 DNA: TGTGCCAGCAGCGTAGTGCCCGGGGAGCTGTTTTTT; clone size: few; J gene: TRBJ2-2; D gene: NA; V gene: TRBV4-2
CDR3 protein: CASSRPGLADYLSFTDTQYF; CDR3 DNA: TGTGCCAGCAGCCGTCCGGGACTAGCGGACTACCTTTCCTTCACAGATACGCAGTATTTT; clone size: NA; J gene: TRBJ2-3; D gene: TRBD2; V gene: TRBV14
CDR3 protein: CASSSHAGIPYEQYF; CDR3 DNA: TGTGCCAGCAGTTCTCATGCGGGGATTCCCTACGAGCAGTACTTC; clone size: many; J gene: TRBJ2-7; D gene: NA; V gene: TRBV28
CDR3 protein: CASSDYRLVALAKNIQYF; CDR3 DNA: TGTGCCAGCAGTGACTACCGACTGGTAGCTCTAGCCAAAAACATTCAGTACTTC; clone size: many; J gene: TRBJ2-4; D gene: NA; V gene: TRBV2
CDR3 protein: CSVIRGLQETQYF; CDR3 DNA: TGCAGCGTTATCAGGGGGCTACAAGAGACCCAGTACTTC; clone size: many; J gene: TRBJ2-5; D gene: TRBD1; V gene: TRBV29-1
CDR3 protein: CASSSSYYYPTSASYEQYF; CDR3 DNA: TGTGCCAGCAGCTCAAGCTACTACTACCCGACTAGCGCATCCTACGAGCAGTACTTC; clone size: many; J gene: TRBJ2-7; D gene: TRBD2; V gene: TRBV7-8
CDR3 protein: CASISGDSRNTIYF; CDR3 DNA: TGTGCCAGCATAAGCGGGGACAGTCGAAACACCATATATTTT; clone size: many; J gene: TRBJ1-3; D gene: TRBD1; V gene: TRBV28
CDR3 protein: CSARPGRSSFNQPQHF; CDR3 DNA: TGCAGTGCTAGACCAGGACGGAGTAGTTTCAATCAGCCCCAGCATTTT; clone size: NA; J gene: TRBJ1-5; D gene: NA; V gene: TRBV20-1
CDR3 protein: CASSQGPSAGHEQYF; CDR3 DNA: TGTGCCAGCAGCCAAGGACCCTCTGCAGGTCACGAGCAGTACTTC; clone size: NA; J gene: TRBJ2-7; D gene: NA; V gene: TRBV14
CDR3 protein: CASSAILGSDTQYF; CDR3 DNA: TGTGCCAGCAGTGCAATACTGGGTTCAGATACGCAGTATTTT; clone size: many; J gene: TRBJ2-3; D gene: NA; V gene: TRBV2
CDR3 protein: CASSLRTAQETQYF; CDR3 DNA: TGCGCCAGCAGCTTGAGGACAGCACAAGAGACCCAGTACTTC; clone size: many; J gene: TRBJ2-5; D gene: NA; V gene: TRBV5-1
CDR3 protein: CASSVVSAQQGTGETQYF; CDR3 DNA: TGTGCCAGCAGCGTCGTGTCAGCCCAACAGGGGACGGGCGAGACCCAGTACTTC; clone size: few; J gene: TRBJ2-5; D gene: TRBD1; V gene: TRBV9
CDR3 protein: CSAILASSTDTQYF; CDR3 DNA: TGCAGTGCCATACTAGCTTCGAGTACAGATACGCAGTATTTT; clone size: many; J gene: TRBJ2-3; D gene: NA; V gene: TRBV20-1
CDR3 protein: CAWSVQARDNEQFF; CDR3 DNA: TGTGCCTGGAGTGTACAGGCGCGGGACAATGAGCAGTTCTTC; clone size: many; J gene: TRBJ2-1; D gene: NA; V gene: TRBV30
CDR3 protein: CASSFEGLAGANEQFF; CDR3 DNA: TGTGCCAGCAGTTTCGAAGGGCTAGCGGGAGCAAATGAGCAGTTCTTC; clone size: many; J gene: TRBJ2-1; D gene: TRBD2; V gene: TRBV28
CDR3 protein: CASNRDQDQPQHF; CDR3 DNA: TGTGCCAGCAATAGAGACCAGGATCAGCCCCAGCATTTT; clone size: few; J gene: TRBJ1-5; D gene: NA; V gene: TRBV9
CDR3 protein: CASSLAWDRYNEQFF; CDR3 DNA: TGTGCCAGCAGCTTAGCCTGGGACAGATACAATGAGCAGTTCTTC; clone size: many; J gene: TRBJ2-1; D gene: TRBD1; V gene: TRBV7-9
CDR3 protein: CSVGEYGYTF; CDR3 DNA: TGCAGCGTTGGAGAATATGGCTACACCTTC; clone size: NA; J gene: TRBJ1-2; D gene: NA; V gene: TRBV29-1
CDR3 protein: CASSFGNAYEQYF; CDR3 DNA: TGCGCCAGCAGCTTCGGCAATGCCTACGAGCAGTACTTC; clone size: many; J gene: TRBJ2-7; D gene: NA; V gene: TRBV5-1
CDR3 protein: CASSRHLREETQYF; CDR3 DNA: TGTGCCAGCAGCCGACACCTGAGAGAAGAGACCCAGTACTTC; clone size: many; J gene: TRBJ2-5; D gene: NA; V gene: TRBV7-9
CDR3 protein: CASSSEGLEKKLFF; CDR3 DNA: TGTGCCAGCAGCTCGGAGGGTTTGGAAAAAAAACTGTTTTTT; clone size: NA; J gene: TRBJ1-4; D gene: NA; V gene: TRBV5-4
CDR3 protein: CSARVGISSNEKLFF; CDR3 DNA: TGCAGTGCTAGAGTAGGGATTTCGTCTAATGAAAAACTGTTTTTT; clone size: many; J gene: TRBJ1-4; D gene: NA; V gene: TRBV20-1
CDR3 protein: CASSLRDRNYGYTF; CDR3 DNA: TGTGCCAGCAGCTTGAGGGACAGGAACTATGGCTACACCTTC; clone size: once; J gene: TRBJ1-2; D gene: TRBD1; V gene: TRBV11-2
CDR3 protein: CASSVAPRGGGRTEAFF; CDR3 DNA: TGTGCCAGCAGCGTAGCCCCTAGGGGAGGGGGCCGGACTGAAGCTTTCTTT; clone size: few; J gene: TRBJ1-1; D gene: TRBD1; V gene: TRBV9
CDR3 protein: CASSLGAAYGYTF; CDR3 DNA: TGTGCCAGCAGCTTAGGGGCGGCTTATGGCTACACCTTC; clone size: many; J gene: TRBJ1-2; D gene: NA; V gene: TRBV7-2
CDR3 protein: CASSSDRGHLNTGELFF; CDR3 DNA: TGTGCCAGCAGCTCGGACAGGGGACACCTGAACACCGGGGAGCTGTTTTTT; clone size: NA; J gene: TRBJ2-2; D gene: TRBD1; V gene: TRBV11-2
CDR3 protein: CATSRSRDRVTDYGYTF; CDR3 DNA: TGTGCCACCAGCAGATCGAGGGACAGGGTGACGGACTATGGCTACACCTTC; clone size: many; J gene: TRBJ1-2; D gene: TRBD1; V gene: TRBV15
CDR3 protein: CASSPTRDGDVWFF; CDR3 DNA: TGTGCCAGCTCACCTACTCGGGACGGGGATGTATGGTTCTTC; clone size: many; J gene: TRBJ2-1; D gene: NA; V gene: TRBV18
CDR3 protein: CASSLSGGENQPQHF; CDR3 DNA: TGTGCCAGCAGCTTGTCGGGGGGTGAGAATCAGCCCCAGCATTTT; clone size: NA; J gene: TRBJ1-5; D gene: NA; V gene: TRBV7-9
CDR3 protein: CASSFAQGGNWEQYF; CDR3 DNA: TGTGCCAGCAGCTTCGCGCAGGGGGGAAACTGGGAGCAGTACTTC; clone size: many; J gene: TRBJ2-7; D gene: NA; V gene: TRBV5-5
CDR3 protein: CSASGQRVSTDTQYF; CDR3 DNA: TGCAGTGCTTCAGGACAGCGAGTTAGCACAGATACGCAGTATTTT; clone size: NA; J gene: TRBJ2-3; D gene: NA; V gene: TRBV20-1
CDR3 protein: CASSRLGQGGYTEAFF; CDR3 DNA: TGTGCCAGCAGCCGATTAGGACAGGGGGGGTACACTGAAGCTTTCTTT; clone size: few; J gene: TRBJ1-1; D gene: TRBD1; V gene: TRBV3-1
CDR3 protein: CASSLGALNEQFF; CDR3 DNA: TGTGCCAGCAGTTTGGGGGCGCTTAATGAGCAGTTCTTC; clone size: few; J gene: TRBJ2-1; D gene: NA; V gene: TRBV6-2/TRBV6-3
CDR3 protein: CASSPLSNQPQHF; CDR3 DNA: TGTGCCAGCAGTCCCCTGAGCAATCAGCCCCAGCATTTT; clone size: many; J gene: TRBJ1-5; D gene: NA; V gene: TRBV27
CDR3 protein: CASSAQGAPLNEKLFF; CDR3 DNA: TGTGCCAGCAGCGCCCAGGGAGCCCCCTTAAATGAAAAACTGTTTTTT; clone size: many; J gene: TRBJ1-4; D gene: NA; V gene: TRBV2
CDR3 protein: CASTPSGRSSYEQYF; CDR3 DNA: TGTGCCAGCACCCCAAGCGGGAGATCCTCCTACGAGCAGTACTTC; clone size: many; J gene: TRBJ2-7; D gene: TRBD2; V gene: TRBV6-1
CDR3 protein: CASSLRGTGTEAFF; CDR3 DNA: TGTGCCAGCAGCTTGAGGGGGACGGGTACTGAAGCTTTCTTT; clone size: many; J gene: TRBJ1-1; D gene: NA; V gene: TRBV5-5